This T cell receptor (beta chain) was identified during a study of blood T cell repertoires in COVID-19. Trimming pared 1 base from V and 2 bases from J, leaving 9 bases between. Germline CDR1 is SGHRS and CDR2 is YFSETQ. This CDR3 region has 14 residues. Worth noting for this clone: This same CDR3 is encoded by further DNA sequences in the sample.

TCRdb's copy holds only in-frame clones and misses some; the assay was immunoSEQ multiplex PCR. The sample lists 250,000 to 350,000 clones, about nine tenths occurring once. This chain links TRBV5-1 with TRBJ1-2; D perhaps matches TRBD1 (6 bases). Sample: peripheral blood. The clonotype comes from a woman aged 25 to 39 with COVID-19, enrolled during active disease. The CDR3 bases are TGCGCCAGCAGCTTGAGGCAGGGGAACTATGGCTACACCTTC. It encodes CASSLRQGNYGYTF.